This TCR beta chain originates from a study of identifying expanded T cells in peripheral blood. Healthy donors had no documented immune events, such as infections, while sampled. Study-level findings and limits: Differentially abundant clones: roughly 1.2 between replicates, approximately 16 at around 14 days, more than 18 at four. Across healthy donors, higher total template counts meant significantly greater approximately two-week count variance.

Trimming left V 3 bases short and J 4 bases short, with 18 bases between. Germline loops: CDR1 LNHDA, CDR2 SQIVND (reference sequence). The CDR3 runs 16 residues. About this clone itself: The antigen remains unidentified.

Here immunoSEQ multiplex PCR was the method, and the copy in TCRdb shows in-frame clones only, minus some. The sample carries approximately 50,000 clones, approximately 80% recorded once. The receptor was isolated from a person between 18 and 69 years old in good health. The sample taken for sequencing was blood. The genes are TRBV19 and TRBJ2-5; TRBD1 might be the D (6 bases). The DNA of the CDR3 is TGTGCCAGTAGTATGTTGCGGACAGCCATGGTAGAGACCCAGTACTTC. It encodes CASSMLRTAMVETQYF.